These 20 T cell receptor beta chains were all obtained from the same sample, sequenced in a study of blood T cell repertoires in COVID-19 (dated by TCRdb to 2019 to 2021). The library was obtained by the immunoSEQ multiplex PCR assay. The source is immuneACCESS, and TCRdb retained only in-frame sequences with V and J called. Part of the clones is not carried over; for the studies checked, unresolved V genes explain less than half of this, and the remainder is unexplained. The sample table holds fewer than 400,000 clones, of which about 90% were seen once. Of the sample, approximately 1.5% is held by the ten largest clones. The material sequenced was PBMCs or T cells enriched from blood (not recorded which). The receptor source for this set is a woman aged 30 to 39 who had recovered from COVID-19.

The chain combines TRBV18 with TRBJ2-5, with D perhaps TRBD1 (5 bases). The V end was cut by 2 bases, the J end by 1 base, with 11 bases between. Germline CDR1 KGHSH, CDR2 LQKENI. The CDR3 has 15 residues. For the CDR3, the DNA is TGTGCCAGCTCACCAAGGCTGGGGCCCCAAGAGACCCAGTACTTC. It codes for CASSPRLGPQETQYF.

Points on this clone: The same CDR3 is also encoded by other DNA sequences in this sample. The V and J genes are TRBV11-1 and TRBJ1-6; D remains ambiguous. Trimming took 3 bases from V and 4 from J, leaving 7 bases between them. The V gene's germline CDR1 is SGHAT and CDR2 FQDESV (reference sequence). This CDR3 contains 14 residues. This CDR3 is CASSFGVYNSPLHF. CDR3 bases: TGTGCCAGCAGCTTCGGGGTATATAATTCACCCCTCCACTTT.

The V gene is TRBV5-5, the J gene TRBJ2-7; maybe TRBD1 (7 bases). Trimming stripped 1 base from V and 3 bases from J, with 11 bases between. The germline gives CDR1 SGHKS, CDR2 YYEKEE (reference sequence). There are 14 residues in the CDR3. CDR3 sequence reads: CASSLYQGGYEQYF. The CDR3 DNA reads TGTGCCAGCAGCTTGTACCAGGGGGGCTACGAGCAGTACTTC.

The rearrangement links TRBV14 to TRBJ2-7, with 7 bases identical to TRBD2. Germline trimming cut 8 bases from V and 5 bases from J; bases unmatched to any gene: 3. This CDR3 has 11 residues. Germline CDR1 reads SGHDN; CDR2 reads FVKESK. The CDR3 region is CASRAGDEQYF. The DNA for the CDR3 is TGTGCCAGCCGGGCGGGAGACGAGCAGTACTTC. Based on the CDR3 plus reference TRBV14 and TRBJ2-7, the full variable domain is EAGVTQFPSHSVIEKGQTVTLRCDPISGHDNLYWYRRVMGKEIKFLLHFVKESKQDESGMPNNRFLAERTGGTYSTLKVQPAELEDSGVYFCASRAGDEQYFGPGTRLTVT.

Note on this clone: The same CDR3 is also encoded by other DNA sequences in this sample. CDR3 in amino acids: CASIQGTNTGELFF. CDR3 DNA: TGTGCCAGCATACAGGGCACGAACACCGGGGAGCTGTTTTTT. The V call is TRBV6-5, the J call TRBJ2-2; perhaps TRBD1 as D (6 bases). CDR1 and CDR2 (germline): MNHEY, SVGAGI. This CDR3 is built from 14 residues. Trimming stripped 7 bases from V and 0 bases from J, with 9 bases between.

The chain has TRBV11-3 and TRBJ2-7; a weak D match, TRBD1 (6 bases). Germline CDR1 reads SGHNT; CDR2 reads YENEEA. This CDR3 is built from 13 residues. Trimming removed 5 bases at V and 5 bases at J, with 13 bases between. The CDR3 reads CASSQGGGHEQYF. The CDR3 DNA sequence: TGTGCCAGCAGCCAAGGTGGGGGCCACGAGCAGTACTTC.

V usage is TRBV2 and J usage is TRBJ2-1; tentative D call: TRBD1 (6 bases). From germline, CDR1 is SNHLY and CDR2 FYNNEI. CDR3 length: 13 amino acids. Trimming pared 7 bases from V and 13 bases from J, leaving 20 bases between. CDR3 in amino acids: CASTLRGKLEQFF. DNA for the CDR3: TGTGCCAGCACTCTCAGGGGAAAATTGGAACAGTTCTTC.

The chain couples TRBV7-3 to TRBJ2-7, with 7 positions matching TRBD2. This CDR3 contains 15 residues. CDR1 SGHTA and CDR2 FQGTGA come from the germline V gene. V lost 2 bases and J lost 6; bases outside the gene matches: 10. The CDR3 is CASSLSGLSGVEQYF. DNA of the CDR3: TGTGCCAGCAGCTTATCGGGACTAAGTGGCGTCGAGCAGTACTTC.

V usage is TRBV11-2 and J usage is TRBJ1-2; 7 positions match TRBD1. Germline V gives CDR1 SGHAT, CDR2 FQNNGV. The trim removed 5 bases at V and 0 bases at J, leaving 6 bases unmatched. The CDR3 totals 15 residues. The CDR3 loop is CASSPGTVPNYGYTF. The DNA of the CDR3 is TGTGCCAGCAGCCCGGGGACAGTCCCTAACTATGGCTACACCTTC.

The J gene is TRBJ1-2, the V gene TRBV7-9; TRBD1 is a possible D gene (6 bases). CDR3 length: 16 amino acids. The germline V and J ends were trimmed by 5 bases and 11 bases, with 27 bases remaining between them. Germline V gene lookup returns CDR1 SEHNR and CDR2 FQNEAQ (reference sequence). CDR3 in DNA: TGTGCCAGCAGCCCAGGCAGGGGAACTGTACTGTGGGGGTACACCTTC. It translates to CASSPGRGTVLWGYTF.

The chain joins TRBV27 to TRBJ1-1; D gene ambiguous. Germline values: CDR1 MNHEY, CDR2 SMNVEV (reference sequence). Trimming removed 4 bases from V and 5 bases from J, with 14 bases in between. The CDR3 has 14 amino acids. CDR3 DNA: TGTGCCAGCAGTTCATATTCGAGGAAGACTGAAGCTTTCTTT. This encodes CASSSYSRKTEAFF.

This rearrangement joins TRBV5-1 to TRBJ2-7, with a tentative D call TRBD2 (5 bases). Germline CDR1 SGHRS, CDR2 YFSETQ. V was trimmed by 8 bases and J by 5 bases, leaving 14 bases between them. The CDR3 consists of 12 residues. The CDR3 spells CASRGSGDEQYF. DNA for the CDR3: TGCGCCAGTCGCGGGTCAGGTGACGAGCAGTACTTC.

The genes are TRBV6-2 or TRBV6-3 and TRBJ2-7, with 8 bases identical to TRBD1. Trimming cost V 2 bases and J 3 bases; bases outside gene matches: 12. Germline-derived CDR1 and CDR2 are MNHEY and SVGEGT. The CDR3 covers 17 residues. In DNA form, the CDR3 reads TGTGCCAGCAGTTACCCCAGGACAGGGCAACTCTACTACGAGCAGTACTTC. This encodes CASSYPRTGQLYYEQYF.

The gene calls are TRBV24-1 and TRBJ1-2; TRBD1 is a possible D gene (5 bases). The V gene lost 3 bases and the J gene lost 0 bases, with 13 bases spanning the gap. CDR3 length: 16 residues. Germline CDR1 KGHDR, CDR2 SFDVKD. The CDR3 DNA is TGTGCCACCAGTGATCCGGAGGGGCCCGCTAACTATGGCTACACCTTC. Translated, it gives CATSDPEGPANYGYTF.

The V gene is TRBV6-5, the J gene TRBJ2-3; 9 bases line up with TRBD1. The CDR3 totals 13 residues. The J segment lost 6 bases and the V segment lost 8 bases, leaving 6 bases of the junction unmatched. Looked up from germline, CDR1 is MNHEY and CDR2 is SVGAGI. The CDR3 DNA follows: TGTGCCAGCGCGGGACAGGGTGGCGATACGCAGTATTTT. Translating it yields CASAGQGGDTQYF.

In regard to this clone: This sample includes further DNA sequences coding for the same CDR3. The chain employs TRBV30 and TRBJ1-5; 10 nucleotides match TRBD1. This CDR3 is built from 14 residues. V was pared by 2 bases and J by 4 bases, with 2 bases of the junction left unmatched. CDR1 GTSNPN and CDR2 SVGIG come from the germline V gene (reference sequence). This CDR3 reads CAWSLGQGNQPQHF. CDR3 nucleotide sequence: TGTGCCTGGAGTCTGGGACAGGGGAATCAGCCCCAGCATTTT.

The V gene is TRBV18, the J gene TRBJ2-7, with 7 bases fitting TRBD1. The CDR3 spans 15 residues. J lost 4 bases, V lost 0 bases, and 6 bases had no gene match. The germline CDR1 and CDR2 sequences are KGHSH and LQKENI. As DNA, the CDR3 is TGTGCCAGCTCACCACCAGACAGGGCGGCTTACGAGCAGTACTTC. Residues: CASSPPDRAAYEQYF.

This chain joins TRBV12-5 and TRBJ1-5, with D hard to call. Germline V lookup: CDR1 LGHNT, CDR2 FRNRAP. The CDR3 length is 16 residues. Trimming stripped 8 bases from V and 0 bases from J, with 17 bases between. CDR3 DNA: TGTGCTAGTCGGGCGGGGTTACCGTATAGCAATCAGCCCCAGCATTTT. It is translated as CASRAGLPYSNQPQHF.

The chain joins TRBV27 to TRBJ2-1; D is unclear. This CDR3 region has 14 residues. Germline V gives CDR1 MNHEY, CDR2 SMNVEV (reference sequence). Trimming pared 2 bases from V and 3 bases from J, leaving 8 bases between. CDR3 DNA sequence: TGTGCCAGCAGTTTAATCGGGTACTACAATGAGCAGTTCTTC. Its protein product is CASSLIGYYNEQFF.

This chain uses TRBV13 with TRBJ2-7; maybe TRBD1 (6 bases). CDR1 is PRHDT, CDR2 FYEKMQ, per germline (reference sequence). The CDR3 covers 15 residues. V was cut by 0 bases and J by 3 bases, with 12 bases left in between. The CDR3 region is CASSLGRGGLYEQYF. CDR3 sequence (DNA): TGTGCCAGCAGCTTAGGCCGAGGGGGTCTCTACGAGCAGTACTTC. The full variable domain, rest sourced from reference TRBV13 and TRBJ2-7, is AAGVIQSPRHLIKEKRETATLKCYPIPRHDTVYWYQQGPGQDPQFLISFYEKMQSDKGSIPDRFSAQQFSDYHSELNMSSLELGDSALYFCASSLGRGGLYEQYFGPGTRLTVT.